Presented here are 5 T cell receptor beta chains from one specimen sequenced in a study of T cell responses to AZD1222 COVID-19 vaccine. Assay: immunoSEQ multiplex PCR; the TCRdb copy retains only in-frame clones and omits some. This sample has some 63,000 clones; 65% to 90% occur once, and the top ten carry 20%. The sample in question was peripheral blood, obtained on day 0 of AZD1222 vaccination. Receptors were obtained from an adult in good health.

The chain recombines TRBV7-9 with TRBJ2-7; D is ambiguous. The CDR3 has 12 residues. Germline V CDR1 and CDR2: SEHNR, FQNEAQ (reference sequence). V gave up 2 bases and J gave up 3 bases, with 5 bases separating them. The CDR3 reads CASSLQIYEQYF. The CDR3 DNA reads as TGTGCCAGCAGCTTACAAATCTACGAGCAGTACTTC. Variable domain in full (rest from reference TRBV7-9 and TRBJ2-7): DTGVSQNPRHKITKRGQNVTFRCDPISEHNRLYWYRQTLGQGPEFLTYFQNEAQLEKSRLLSDRFSAERPKGSFSTLEIQRTEQGDSAMYLCASSLQIYEQYFGPGTRLTVT.

The CDR3 loop reads CSVVGVAAHNEQFF. The CDR3 DNA reads as TGCAGCGTCGTCGGGGTAGCGGCGCACAATGAGCAGTTCTTC. The chain carries TRBV29-1 and TRBJ2-1; possibly TRBD2 for D (6 bases). The CDR3 runs to 14 residues. V was trimmed by 6 bases and J by 5 bases, leaving 17 bases between them. In germline, CDR1 is SQVTM, CDR2 ANQGSEA.

The V call is TRBV5-1, the J call TRBJ2-7, with D uncertain. CDR3 length: 13 residues. V was trimmed by 1 base and J by 1 base, leaving 6 bases between them. The germline V gene has CDR1 SGHRS and CDR2 YFSETQ. CDR3 residues: CASSLTPSYEQYF. For the CDR3, the DNA is TGCGCCAGCAGCTTGACGCCGTCCTACGAGCAGTACTTC. Combining the CDR3 with reference TRBV5-1 and TRBJ2-7 gives the whole variable domain KAGVTQTPRYLIKTRGQQVTLSCSPISGHRSVSWYQQTPGQGLQFLFEYFSETQRNKGNFPGRFSGRQFSNSRSEMNVSTLELGDSALYLCASSLTPSYEQYFGPGTRLTVT.

V gene TRBV28 combines with J gene TRBJ1-1; possibly TRBD1 for D (6 bases). The germline CDR1 and CDR2 sequences are MDHEN and SYDVKM. V was shortened by 7 bases and J by 0 bases, with 9 bases between the two germline ends. The length of the CDR3 is 13 residues. CDR3 in amino acids: CASNSGVNTEAFF. The CDR3 DNA is TGTGCCAGCAACTCAGGGGTGAACACTGAAGCTTTCTTT.

This sequence joins TRBV30 and TRBJ1-3, with TRBD1 identical over 8 bases. With 3 bases clipped from V and 11 bases from J, the junction kept 9 bases outside the gene matches. Germline CDR1 is GTSNPN and CDR2 is SVGIG (reference sequence). The CDR3 is made up of 13 amino acids. The CDR3 here is CAWRDRGQEPIYF. DNA for the CDR3: TGTGCCTGGAGAGACAGGGGTCAAGAGCCCATATATTTT. Full variable domain (remainder filled in from reference TRBV30 and TRBJ1-3): SQTIHQWPATLVQPVGSPLSLECTVEGTSNPNLYWYRQAAGRGLQLLFYSVGIGQISSEVPQNLSASRPQDRQFILSSKKLLLSDSGFYLCAWRDRGQEPIYFGEGSWLTVV.